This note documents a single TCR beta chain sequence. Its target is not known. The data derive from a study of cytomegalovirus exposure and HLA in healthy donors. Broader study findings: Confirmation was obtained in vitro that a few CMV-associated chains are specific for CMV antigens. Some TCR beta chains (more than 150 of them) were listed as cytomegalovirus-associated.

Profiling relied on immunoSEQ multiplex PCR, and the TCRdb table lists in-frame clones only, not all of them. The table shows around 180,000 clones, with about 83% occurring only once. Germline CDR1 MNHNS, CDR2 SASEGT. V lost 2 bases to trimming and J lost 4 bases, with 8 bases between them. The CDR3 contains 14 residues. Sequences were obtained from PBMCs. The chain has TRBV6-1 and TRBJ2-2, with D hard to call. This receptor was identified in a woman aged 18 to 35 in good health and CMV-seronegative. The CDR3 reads CASSEHQLTGELFF. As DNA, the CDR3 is TGTGCCAGCAGTGAACACCAACTCACCGGGGAGCTGTTTTTT.